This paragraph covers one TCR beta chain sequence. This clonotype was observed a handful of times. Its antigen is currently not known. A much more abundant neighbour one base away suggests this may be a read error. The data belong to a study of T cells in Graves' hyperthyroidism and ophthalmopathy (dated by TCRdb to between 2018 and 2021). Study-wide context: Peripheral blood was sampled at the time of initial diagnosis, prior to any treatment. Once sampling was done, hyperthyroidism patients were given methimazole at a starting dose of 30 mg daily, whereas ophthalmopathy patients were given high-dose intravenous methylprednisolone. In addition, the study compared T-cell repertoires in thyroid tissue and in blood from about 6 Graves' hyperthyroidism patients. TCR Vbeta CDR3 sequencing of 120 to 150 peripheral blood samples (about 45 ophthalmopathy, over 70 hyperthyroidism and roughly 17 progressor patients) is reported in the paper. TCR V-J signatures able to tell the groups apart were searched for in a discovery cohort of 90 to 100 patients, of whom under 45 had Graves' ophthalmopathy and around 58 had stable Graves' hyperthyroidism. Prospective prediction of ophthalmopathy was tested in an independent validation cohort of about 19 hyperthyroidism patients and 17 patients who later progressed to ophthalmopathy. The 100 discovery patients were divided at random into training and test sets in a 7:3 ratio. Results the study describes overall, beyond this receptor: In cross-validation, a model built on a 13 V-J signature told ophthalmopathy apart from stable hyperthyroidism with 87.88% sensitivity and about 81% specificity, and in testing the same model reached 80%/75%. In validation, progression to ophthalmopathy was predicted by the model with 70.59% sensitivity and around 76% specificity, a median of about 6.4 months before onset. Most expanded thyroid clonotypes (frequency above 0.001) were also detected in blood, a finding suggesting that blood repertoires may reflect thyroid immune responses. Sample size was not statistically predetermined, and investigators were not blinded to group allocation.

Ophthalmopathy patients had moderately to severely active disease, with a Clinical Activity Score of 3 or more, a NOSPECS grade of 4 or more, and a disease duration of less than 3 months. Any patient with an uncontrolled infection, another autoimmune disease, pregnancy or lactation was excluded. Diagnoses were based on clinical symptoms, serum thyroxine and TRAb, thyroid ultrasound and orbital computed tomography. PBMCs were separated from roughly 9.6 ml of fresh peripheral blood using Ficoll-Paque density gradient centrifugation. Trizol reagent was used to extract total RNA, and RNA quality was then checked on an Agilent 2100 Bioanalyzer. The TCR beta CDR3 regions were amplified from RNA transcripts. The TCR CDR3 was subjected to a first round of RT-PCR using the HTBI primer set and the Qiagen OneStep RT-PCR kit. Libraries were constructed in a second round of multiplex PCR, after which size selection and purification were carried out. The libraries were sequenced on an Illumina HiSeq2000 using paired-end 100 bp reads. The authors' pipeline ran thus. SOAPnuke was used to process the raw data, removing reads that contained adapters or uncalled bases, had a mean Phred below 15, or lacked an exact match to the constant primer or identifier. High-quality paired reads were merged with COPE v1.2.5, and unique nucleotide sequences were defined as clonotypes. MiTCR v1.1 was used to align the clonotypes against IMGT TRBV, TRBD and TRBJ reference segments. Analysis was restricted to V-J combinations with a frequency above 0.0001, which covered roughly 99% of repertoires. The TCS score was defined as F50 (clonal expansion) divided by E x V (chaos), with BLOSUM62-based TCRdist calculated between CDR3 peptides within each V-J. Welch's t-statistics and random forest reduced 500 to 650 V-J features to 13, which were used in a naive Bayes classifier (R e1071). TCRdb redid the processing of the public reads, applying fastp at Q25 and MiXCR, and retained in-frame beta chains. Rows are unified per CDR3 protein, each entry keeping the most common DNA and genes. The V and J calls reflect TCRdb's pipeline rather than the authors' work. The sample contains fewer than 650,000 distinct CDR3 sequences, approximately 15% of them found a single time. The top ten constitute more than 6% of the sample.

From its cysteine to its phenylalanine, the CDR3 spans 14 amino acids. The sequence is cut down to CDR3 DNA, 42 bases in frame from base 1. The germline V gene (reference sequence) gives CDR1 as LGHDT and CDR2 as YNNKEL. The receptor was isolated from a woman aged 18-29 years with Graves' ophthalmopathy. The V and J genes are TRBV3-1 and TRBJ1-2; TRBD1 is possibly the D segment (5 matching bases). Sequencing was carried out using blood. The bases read TGTGCCAGCAGCCCTCGAGGGGAGGAGGATGGCTACATCTTC. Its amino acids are CASSPRGEEDGYIF.